These 23 T cell receptor beta chains came from one sample sequenced in a study of T cell changes during pregnancy in multiple sclerosis. Data came from immunoSEQ multiplex PCR; TCRdb stores just in-frame clones and leaves some out. This sample has just over 50,000 clones, with about nine tenths found just once. The starting material was CD4+ T cells from peripheral blood mononuclear cells, obtained after pregnancy. The receptors were sampled from a female donor with multiple sclerosis, enrolled in a pregnancy study.

The chain recombines TRBV9 with TRBJ1-2; 7 positions agree with TRBD1. There are 16 residues in the CDR3. Germline-derived CDR1 and CDR2 are SGDLS and YYNGEE. Trimming took 0 bases from V and 5 from J; bases not matched to a gene: 10. Here the CDR3 DNA reads TGTGCCAGCAGCGTAGGAGGAGGGGGCAGGATGTATGGCTACACCTTC. Its protein is CASSVGGGGRMYGYTF.

V and J are TRBV5-1 and TRBJ2-6; TRBD1 agrees at 7 bases. The V and J ends lost 1 base and 2 bases, in that order; junction bases with no gene match: 15. Germline CDR1 and CDR2: SGHRS and YFSETQ. This CDR3 contains 20 residues. Here the CDR3 reads CASSLYPGGVQGAGANVLTF. Written as DNA, the CDR3 is TGCGCCAGCAGCTTGTACCCAGGGGGAGTTCAAGGGGCTGGGGCCAACGTCCTGACTTTC.

V gene TRBV4-1 combines with J gene TRBJ1-4; D is ambiguous. Germline CDR1 MGHRA, CDR2 YSYEKL. The V end lost 1 base, the J end lost 8 bases, and 8 bases lay between the germline ends. CDR3 length: 13 residues. The CDR3 loop is CASSQVPGEKLFF. Here the CDR3 DNA reads TGCGCCAGCAGCCAAGTACCCGGGGAAAAACTGTTTTTT.

This clone was found a few times. This chain joins TRBV25-1 and TRBJ2-7; D gene uncertain. The CDR3 spans 14 residues. The germline CDR1 and CDR2 sequences are MGHDK and SYGVNS. The V end lost 3 bases, the J end lost 6 bases, and 15 bases lay between the germline ends. The CDR3 DNA reads as TGTGCCAGCAGTGACTCAGGATCGGCCTCCGAGCAGTACTTC. Its protein product is CASSDSGSASEQYF.

This chain connects TRBV7-2 to TRBJ2-3; 10 nucleotides match TRBD2. The length of the CDR3 is 18 residues. CDR1 is SGHTA and CDR2 is FQGNSA in the germline V gene. The V and J ends lost 5 bases and 8 bases, in that order; junction bases with no gene match: 19. Here the CDR3 DNA reads TGTGCCAGCAGCCGGTGGGGCGTTCCAGCGGGAGGGCCAGTTACGCAGTATTTT. Translated, it gives CASSRWGVPAGGPVTQYF. The entire variable domain, with the rest obtained from reference TRBV7-2 and TRBJ2-3, is as follows: GAGVSQSPSNKVTEKGKDVELRCDPISGHTALYWYRQSLGQGLEFLIYFQGNSAPDKSGLPSDRFSAERTGGSVSTLTIQRTQQEDSAVYLCASSRWGVPAGGPVTQYFGPGTRLTVL.

Regarding this clone: Mismatch with germline at one junction end may stem from a read error. The same CDR3 can be traced to other DNA sequences in this sample. The V gene is TRBV7-3, the J gene TRBJ2-7; D is perhaps TRBD1 (6 bases). The CDR3 loop spans 14 amino acids. Germline V gene lookup returns CDR1 SGHTA and CDR2 FQGTGA. CDR3 nucleotides: TGTGCCAGCAGCCCGACCAGGGGCTCTAACGAACAGTACTTC. Translated: CASSPTRGSNEQYF. The variable domain in full, completed from reference TRBV7-3 and TRBJ2-7, reads GAGVSQTPSNKVTEKGKYVELRCDPISGHTALYWYRQSLGQGPEFLIYFQGTGAADDSGLPNDRFFAVRPEGSVSTLKIQRTERGDSAVYLCASSPTRGSNEQYFGPGTRLTVT.

The chain combines TRBV9 with TRBJ2-5; the match to TRBD1 covers 11 bases. The germline gives CDR1 SGDLS, CDR2 YYNGEE. The V gene end was trimmed by 3 bases and the J gene end by 5 bases; junction bases not matched to a gene: 9. This CDR3 comprises 16 residues. The CDR3 region has the DNA TGTGCCAGCAGCGCCGGAGGGACAGGGGGTAAGGAGACCCAGTACTTC. It encodes CASSAGGTGGKETQYF. Full variable domain (outside the CDR3, taken from reference TRBV9 and TRBJ2-5): DSGVTQTPKHLITATGQRVTLRCSPRSGDLSVYWYQQSLDQGLQFLIQYYNGEERAKGNILERFSAQQFPDLHSELNLSSLELGDSALYFCASSAGGTGGKETQYFGPGTRLLVL.

The chain employs TRBV13 and TRBJ2-1; D gene unclear. Germline V CDR1 and CDR2: PRHDT, FYEKMQ (reference sequence). The CDR3 has 14 amino acids. The ends were cut back, 3 bases at V and 2 bases at J, with 8 bases in the middle. CDR3 amino acids: CASSFRVTYNEQFF. CDR3 coding DNA: TGTGCCAGCAGCTTCCGGGTTACCTACAATGAGCAGTTCTTC.

The CDR3 reads CASSVLSGGRSPEQYF. The CDR3 DNA is TGTGCCAGCAGCGTATTGTCTGGCGGGAGGAGCCCCGAGCAGTACTTC. V usage is TRBV9 and J usage is TRBJ2-7; TRBD2 matches 8 bases. The CDR3 totals 16 residues. Unmatched junction bases numbered 12, after V lost 1 base and J lost 6 bases. The V gene's germline CDR1 is SGDLS and CDR2 YYNGEE.

The chain recombines TRBV6-1 with TRBJ2-7; 8 bases match TRBD1. The J segment lost 5 bases and the V segment lost 9 bases, leaving 6 bases of the junction unmatched. CDR1 is MNHNS, CDR2 SASEGT, per germline. The CDR3 has 12 amino acids. The CDR3 bases are TGTGCCAGTAGGACAGGGCGAAACGAGCAGTACTTC. Translation gives CASRTGRNEQYF.

The rearrangement joins TRBV13 to TRBJ1-2, with D tentatively TRBD1 (5 bases). From germline, CDR1 is PRHDT and CDR2 FYEKMQ (reference sequence). The CDR3 length is 12 residues. V was pared by 1 base and J by 8 bases, with 8 bases between. CDR3 amino acids: CASSLARGGYTF. DNA of the CDR3: TGTGCCAGCAGCTTAGCCCGGGGGGGCTACACCTTC.

In DNA form, the CDR3 reads TGTGCCAGCAGCTCCGGGACAATATATGGCTACACCTTC. Translation gives CASSSGTIYGYTF. This chain uses TRBV11-2 with TRBJ1-2, with D perhaps TRBD1 (6 bases). Germline V gene data show CDR1 as SGHAT and CDR2 as FQNNGV. The CDR3 loop spans 13 amino acids. V was cut by 4 bases and J by 5 bases, with 11 bases left in between.

The chain couples TRBV19 to TRBJ1-5; a weak D match, TRBD1 (6 bases). The CDR3 sequence is 15 residues long. Germline V gene lookup returns CDR1 LNHDA and CDR2 SQIVND (reference sequence). V was pared by 5 bases and J by 2 bases, with 13 bases between. This chain's CDR3 is CASSQQGVGNQPQHF. For the CDR3, the DNA is TGTGCCAGTAGTCAACAGGGAGTGGGCAATCAGCCCCAGCATTTT.

The chain uses TRBV28 and TRBJ2-7; 7 bases are a match to TRBD1. The V gene end was trimmed by 7 bases and the J gene end by 2 bases; junction bases not matched to a gene: 11. The CDR3 sequence is 15 residues long. Germline V gives CDR1 MDHEN, CDR2 SYDVKM. DNA for the CDR3: TGTGCCAGCACCGAGGCAGGGGGTAAAACCTACGAGCAGTACTTC. This sequence encodes CASTEAGGKTYEQYF. Full variable domain (remainder filled in from reference TRBV28 and TRBJ2-7): DVKVTQSSRYLVKRTGEKVFLECVQDMDHENMFWYRQDPGLGLRLIYFSYDVKMKEKGDIPEGYSVSREKKERFSLILESASTNQTSMYLCASTEAGGKTYEQYFGPGTRLTVT.

The chain employs TRBV9 and TRBJ2-2; 7 nucleotides align to TRBD1. This CDR3 is built from 18 residues. Per germline, CDR1 SGDLS and CDR2 YYNGEE. V dropped 0 bases and J dropped 6; count of bases not matched to a gene: 14. CDR3: CASSVGTGQFSLPGELFF. The CDR3 DNA reads as TGTGCCAGCAGCGTAGGGACAGGTCAATTCTCGTTACCCGGGGAGCTGTTTTTT.

The genes are TRBV6-6 and TRBJ2-1, with 9 positions matching TRBD1. The CDR3 sequence is 14 residues long. With 5 bases clipped from V and 9 bases from J, the junction kept 8 bases outside the gene matches. The germline gives CDR1 MNHNY, CDR2 SVGAGI (reference sequence). The CDR3 bases are TGTGCCAGCAGTCCCCTACAGGGGGCCGGTGAGCAGTTCTTC. This gives the protein CASSPLQGAGEQFF.

This CDR3 reads CASSLFRGYSPLHF. The CDR3, as DNA: TGTGCCAGCAGCTTGTTTAGGGGTTATTCACCCCTCCACTTT. The chain couples TRBV5-6 to TRBJ1-6; TRBD1 might be the D (5 bases). The length of the CDR3 is 14 residues. Trimming removed 1 base from V and 8 bases from J, with 10 bases in between. Germline loops: CDR1 SGHDT, CDR2 YYEEEE. The full variable domain, in which reference TRBV5-6 and TRBJ1-6 provide the parts outside the CDR3, is DAGVTQSPTHLIKTRGQQVTLRCSPKSGHDTVSWYQQALGQGPQFIFQYYEEEERQRGNFPDRFSGHQFPNYSSELNVNALLLGDSALYLCASSLFRGYSPLHFGNGTRLTVT.

The chain employs TRBV6-1 and TRBJ2-1, with 9 bases matching TRBD2. With 5 bases clipped from V and 5 bases from J, the junction kept 4 bases outside the gene matches. The CDR3 is 14 amino acids. CDR1 MNHNS and CDR2 SASEGT come from the germline V gene. The CDR3 loop reads CASSSGLANNEQFF. The CDR3, as DNA: TGTGCCAGCAGTAGCGGACTAGCGAACAATGAGCAGTTCTTC.

The V gene is TRBV5-4, the J gene TRBJ1-1; D is unresolved. The CDR3 is 13 residues long. The germline V and J ends were trimmed by 4 bases and 4 bases, with 11 bases remaining between them. The germline V gene has CDR1 SGHNT and CDR2 YYREEE (reference sequence). The CDR3 nucleotides read TGTGCCAGCAGCCCCCCGGCGGGCACTGAAGCTTTCTTT. It is translated as CASSPPAGTEAFF. Full variable domain (rest looked up from reference TRBV5-4 and TRBJ1-1): ETGVTQSPTHLIKTRGQQVTLRCSSQSGHNTVSWYQQALGQGPQFIFQYYREEENGRGNFPPRFSGLQFPNYSSELNVNALELDDSALYLCASSPPAGTEAFFGQGTRLTVV.

A remark on this clone: An end of the junction does not agree with germline; a read error may underlie this. The rearrangement links TRBV5-6 to TRBJ1-2; D is perhaps TRBD1 (5 bases). CDR3 size: 12 residues. Germline V gives CDR1 SGHDT, CDR2 YYEEEE. CDR3 sequence reads: CASSLGQGGYTF. Here the CDR3 DNA reads TGTGCCAGCAGTTTGGGGCAGGGTGGCTACACCTTC.

Concerning this clone itself: One end of the junction is discordant with germline, which a read error may explain. The chain couples TRBV7-2 to TRBJ2-1, with D perhaps TRBD2 (5 bases). The CDR3 is 16 residues long. In germline, CDR1 is SGHTA, CDR2 FQGNSA. The CDR3 reads CASSLAGGSTYNEQFF. The CDR3 DNA sequence: TGTGCCAGCAGCCTAGCCGGCGGGTCAACATACAATGAGCAGTTCTTC.

The chain links TRBV25-1 to TRBJ2-5; maybe TRBD2 (6 bases). The CDR3 has 14 amino acids. Trimming shortened V by 3 bases and J by 5 bases, and 13 bases separated the two germline ends. Germline V gene sequence: CDR1 MGHDK, CDR2 SYGVNS. The DNA for the CDR3 is TGTGCCAGCAGTGACCCCGCGGGATCGGAGACCCAGTACTTC. Amino acid sequence: CASSDPAGSETQYF.

The rearrangement joins TRBV6-1 to TRBJ2-1; possible D gene TRBD1, 6 bases. The CDR3 consists of 11 residues. Germline V gene data show CDR1 as MNHNS and CDR2 as SASEGT. V lost 4 bases and J lost 15, with 13 bases in between. The CDR3, as DNA: TGTGCCAGCAGTGTAACAGGGATGACGTTCTTC. Residues: CASSVTGMTFF.